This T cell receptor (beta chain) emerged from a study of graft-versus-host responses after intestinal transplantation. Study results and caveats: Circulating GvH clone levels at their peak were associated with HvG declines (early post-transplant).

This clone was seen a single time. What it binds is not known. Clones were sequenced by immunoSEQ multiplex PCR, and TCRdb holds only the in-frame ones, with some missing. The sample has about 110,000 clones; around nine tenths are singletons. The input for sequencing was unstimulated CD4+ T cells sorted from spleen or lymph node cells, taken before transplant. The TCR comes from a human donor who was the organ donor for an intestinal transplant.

CDR3 sequence (DNA): TGTGCCAGCAGTGGCCCGGGTTTGGACATTCAGTACTTC. This encodes CASSGPGLDIQYF. The gene calls are TRBV25-1 and TRBJ2-4; D unclear. Trimming took 4 bases from V and 8 from J, leaving 12 bases between them. This CDR3 is 13 amino acids long. CDR1 is MGHDK, CDR2 SYGVNS, per germline.